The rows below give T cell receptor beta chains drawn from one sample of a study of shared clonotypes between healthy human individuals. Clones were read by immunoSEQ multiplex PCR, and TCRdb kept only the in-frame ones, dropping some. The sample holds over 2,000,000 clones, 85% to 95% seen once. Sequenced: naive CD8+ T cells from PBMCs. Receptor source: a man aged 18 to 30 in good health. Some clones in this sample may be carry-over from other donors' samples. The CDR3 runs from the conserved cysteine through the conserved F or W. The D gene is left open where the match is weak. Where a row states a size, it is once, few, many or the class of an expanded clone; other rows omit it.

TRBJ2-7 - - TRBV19 TGTGCCAGTAGTCCGAATCTAGAATCCTACGAGCAGTACTTC CASSPNLESYEQYF
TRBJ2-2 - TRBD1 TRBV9 TGTGCCAGCAGCGCCCCGACAGGGGGTGTGTTGGAGCTGTTTTTT CASSAPTGGVLELFF
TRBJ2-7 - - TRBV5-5 TGTGCCAGCAGCTTGCCAGGGAGCGTCATCCACGAGCAGTACTTC CASSLPGSVIHEQYF
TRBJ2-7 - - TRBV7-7 TGTGCCAGCAGCCCCGCGGCGGAACAAGCTAGCTACGAGCAGTACTTC CASSPAAEQASYEQYF
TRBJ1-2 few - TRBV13 TGTGCCAGCAGCCTCGGGACATCCTACTATGGCTACACCTTC CASSLGTSYYGYTF
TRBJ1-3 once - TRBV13 TGTGCCAGCAGCTTGGGACGGTCCTCTGGAAACACCATATATTTT CASSLGRSSGNTIYF
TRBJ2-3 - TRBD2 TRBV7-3 TGTGCCAGCAGCTTAGGACTAGCGGGACGGGGGTTAGATACGCAGTATTTT CASSLGLAGRGLDTQYF
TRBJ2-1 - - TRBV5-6 TGTGCCAGCAGCTTAGGCAATGAGCAGTTCTTC CASSLGNEQFF
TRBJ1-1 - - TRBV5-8 TGTGCCAGCAGCTTGGCCCGGGGCAGTGAAGCTTTCTTT CASSLARGSEAFF
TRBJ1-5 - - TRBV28 TGTGCCAGCAGTTTCCGTGGTACCGGGAAGATAGATCAGCCCCAGCATTTT CASSFRGTGKIDQPQHF
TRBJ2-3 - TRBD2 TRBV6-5 TGTGCCAGCAGTCCCCTAGCGGGAGGCCCAGATACGCAGTATTTT CASSPLAGGPDTQYF
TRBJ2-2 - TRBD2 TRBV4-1 TGCGCCAGCAGCCGACGGACTAGTTCTGAACGGGAGATAGGCGGGGAGCTGTTTTTT CASSRRTSSEREIGGELFF
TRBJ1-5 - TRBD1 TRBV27 TGTGCCAGCAGTAAGACAGGGGGCGGACAGCCCCAGCATTTT CASSKTGGGQPQHF
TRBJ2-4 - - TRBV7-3 TGTGCCAGCAGCTCACTAGAGGTCAAAAACATTCAGTACTTC CASSSLEVKNIQYF
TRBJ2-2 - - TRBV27 TGTGCCAGCACCCCCGGAGTCACCGGGGAGCTGTTTTTT CASTPGVTGELFF
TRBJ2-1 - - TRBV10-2 TGCGCCAGCAGTGAGTTTTTCGGGAGCTGGGCCTACAATGAGCAGTTCTTC CASSEFFGSWAYNEQFF
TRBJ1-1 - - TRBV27 TGTGCCAGCAGTTTATCGATCACCAGGGCGAACACTGAAGCTTTCTTT CASSLSITRANTEAFF
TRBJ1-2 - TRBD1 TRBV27 TGTGCCAGCAGTTTCCGGGACAGTTTCTATGGCTACACCTTC CASSFRDSFYGYTF
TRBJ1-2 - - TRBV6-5 TGTGCCAGCAAAGAAAGGGAGGGGAATGGCTACACCTTC CASKEREGNGYTF
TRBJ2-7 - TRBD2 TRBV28 TGTGCCAGCAGCGTAGCGGGAAGTTCCTACGAGCAGTACTTC CASSVAGSSYEQYF
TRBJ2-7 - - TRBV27 TGTGCCAGCAGTTTATCTTGGCAGAGCAGCTCCTACGAGCAGTACTTC CASSLSWQSSSYEQYF
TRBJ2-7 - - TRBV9 TGTGCCAGCAGCCCCCGGACAGCTTACGAGCAGTACTTC CASSPRTAYEQYF
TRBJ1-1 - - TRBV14 TGTGCCAGCAGCCAAGACTCCGAAGCCTTCTTT CASSQDSEAFF
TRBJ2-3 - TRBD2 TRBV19 TGTGCCAGTAGTCTACTAGCGGGAGCAGATACGCAGTATTTT CASSLLAGADTQYF
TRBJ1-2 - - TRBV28 TGTGCCAGCAGGGGTACAGGAGAACAAAATAACTATGGCTACACCTTC CASRGTGEQNNYGYTF
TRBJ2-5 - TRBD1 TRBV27 TGTGCCAGCAGCTTAGGGGGCGGCCCAGGGGAGACCCAGTACTTC CASSLGGGPGETQYF
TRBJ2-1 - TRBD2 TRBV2 TGTGCCAGCAGTGACCGGACTAGCGGGTTGGGTTATGAGCAGTTCTTC CASSDRTSGLGYEQFF
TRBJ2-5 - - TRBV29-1 TGCAGCGTTGAAGGGCACGGACCGGGACCCTTCCAAGAGACCCAGTACTTC CSVEGHGPGPFQETQYF
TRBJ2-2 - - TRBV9 TGTGCCAGCAGCCCCCCCCGATCCGGGGAGCTGTTTTTT CASSPPRSGELFF
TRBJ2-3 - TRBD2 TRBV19 TGTGCCAGTAGCCCGGTGGGAGCGGGAGTTATTGGCACAGATACGCAGTATTTT CASSPVGAGVIGTDTQYF
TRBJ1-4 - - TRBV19 TGTGCCAGTAGTATCAGGGCGGCTAATGAAAAACTGTTTTTT CASSIRAANEKLFF
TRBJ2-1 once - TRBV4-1 TGCGCCAGCAGCTCCCAAGACCCACCCTTGGAGCAGTTCTTC CASSSQDPPLEQFF
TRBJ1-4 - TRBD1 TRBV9 TGTGCCAGCAGACTTCCGGGACAGACTAATGGTGGACTGTTTTTT CASRLPGQTNGGLFF
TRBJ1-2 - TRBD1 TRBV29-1 TGCAGCGCTATGGGACAGCTCGGCGCTAACTATGGCTACACCTTC CSAMGQLGANYGYTF
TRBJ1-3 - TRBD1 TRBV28 TGTGCCAGCAGGAGGGACAGGGGGCTAGGGAACACCATATATTTT CASRRDRGLGNTIYF
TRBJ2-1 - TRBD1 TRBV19 TGTGCCAGTAGTATACCCGGGACAGTCAATGAGCAGTTCTTC CASSIPGTVNEQFF
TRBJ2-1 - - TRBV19 TGTGCCAGTAGCCCCCGCGGAGGGACAGTCTTAGATGAGCAGTTCTTC CASSPRGGTVLDEQFF
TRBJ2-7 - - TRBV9 TGTGCCAGCAGCCCCCGGACTACCGACTACGAGCAGTACTTC CASSPRTTDYEQYF
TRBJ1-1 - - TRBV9 TGTGCCAGCAGCGTAGGAGGGGAGCTAAACACTGAAGCTTTCTTT CASSVGGELNTEAFF
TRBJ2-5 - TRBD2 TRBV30 TGTGCCTGGAGTGTGGTGCGTAGCGGGAGCGGCAGAGAGACCCAGTACTTC CAWSVVRSGSGRETQYF
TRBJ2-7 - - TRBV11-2 TGTGCCAGCAGCTCCGGGCCAAGACCCGAGCAGTACTTC CASSSGPRPEQYF
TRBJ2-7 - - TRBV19 TGTGCCAGTAGTGTGGGGACTGGGCCTATATACGAGCAGTACTTC CASSVGTGPIYEQYF
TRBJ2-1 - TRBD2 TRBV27 TGTGCCAGCACTACGGGACGGGAGGTCGACAATGAGCAGTTCTTC CASTTGREVDNEQFF
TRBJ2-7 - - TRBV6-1 TGTGCCAGCAACCCTCAAGGGGCTAGACGGGACGAGCAGTACTTC CASNPQGARRDEQYF
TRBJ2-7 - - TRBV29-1 TGCAGCGTACAGGGAATTATGTACGAGCAGTACTTC CSVQGIMYEQYF
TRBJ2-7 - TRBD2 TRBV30 TGTGCCTGGAGTGGGATGCTTAGCGGGAGCCTTACTATCTCCTACGAGCAGTACTTC CAWSGMLSGSLTISYEQYF
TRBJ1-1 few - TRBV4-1 TGCGCCAGCAGCCGTAGGGGTAGGGGCACTGAAGCTTTCTTT CASSRRGRGTEAFF
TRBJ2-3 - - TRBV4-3 TGCGCCAGCAGCCAAGAGGGGGCTAGCACAGATACGCAGTATTTT CASSQEGASTDTQYF
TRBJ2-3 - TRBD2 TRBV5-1 TGCGCCAGCAGCGAAAGCGGGAGAGCAGATACGCAGTATTTT CASSESGRADTQYF
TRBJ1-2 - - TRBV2 TGTGCCAGCAGTGAGATCGACCGTAACTATGGCTACACCTTC CASSEIDRNYGYTF
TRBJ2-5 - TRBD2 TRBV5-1 TGCGCCAGCAGCTTGGGACTAGCGGCCCTTTGGATGAACGAGACCCAGTACTTC CASSLGLAALWMNETQYF
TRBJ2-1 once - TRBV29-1 TGCAGCGTTGAAGATGTGGGTTGGTACAATGAGCAGTTCTTC CSVEDVGWYNEQFF
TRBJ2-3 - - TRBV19 TGTGCCAGTAGTATTTCCTCTCCTGGCGATACGCAGTATTTT CASSISSPGDTQYF
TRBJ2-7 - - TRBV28 TGTGCCAGCAGTTTAATCAGCTCCTACGAGCAGTACTTC CASSLISSYEQYF
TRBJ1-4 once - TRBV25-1 TGTGCCAGCAGTGCGACAGTGGTGGATGAAAAACTGTTTTTT CASSATVVDEKLFF
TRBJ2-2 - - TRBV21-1 TGTGCCAGCAGCAAAGCTGGGGCCAGCACCGGGGAGCTGTTTTTT CASSKAGASTGELFF